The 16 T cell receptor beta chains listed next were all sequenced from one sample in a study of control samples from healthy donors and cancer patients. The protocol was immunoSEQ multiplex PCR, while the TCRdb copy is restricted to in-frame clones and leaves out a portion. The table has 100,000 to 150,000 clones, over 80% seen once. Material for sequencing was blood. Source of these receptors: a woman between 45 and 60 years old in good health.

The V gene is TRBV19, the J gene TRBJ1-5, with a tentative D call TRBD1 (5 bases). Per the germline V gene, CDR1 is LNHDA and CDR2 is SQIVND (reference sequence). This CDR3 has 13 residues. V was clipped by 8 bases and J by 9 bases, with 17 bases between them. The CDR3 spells CASDREGLRPQHF. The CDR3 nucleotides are TGTGCCAGTGATCGAGAGGGACTCCGGCCCCAGCATTTT.

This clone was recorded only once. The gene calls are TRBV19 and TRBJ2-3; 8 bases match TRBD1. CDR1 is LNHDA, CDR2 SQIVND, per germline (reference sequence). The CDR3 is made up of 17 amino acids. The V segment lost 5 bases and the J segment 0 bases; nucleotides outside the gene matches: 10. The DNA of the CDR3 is TGTGCCAGTAGTTATCTAACAGGGGGTACTAGCACAGATACGCAGTATTTT. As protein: CASSYLTGGTSTDTQYF.

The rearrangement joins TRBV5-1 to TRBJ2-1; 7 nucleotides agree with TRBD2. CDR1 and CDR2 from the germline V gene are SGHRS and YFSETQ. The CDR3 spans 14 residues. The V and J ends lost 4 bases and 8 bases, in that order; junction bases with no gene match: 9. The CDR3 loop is CASSQYYTSDEQFF. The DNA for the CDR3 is TGCGCCAGCAGCCAATATTACACTAGCGATGAGCAGTTCTTC.

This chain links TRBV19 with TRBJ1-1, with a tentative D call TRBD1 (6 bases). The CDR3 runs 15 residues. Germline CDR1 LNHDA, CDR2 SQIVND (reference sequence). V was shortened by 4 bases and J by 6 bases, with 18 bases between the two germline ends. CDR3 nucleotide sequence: TGTGCCAGTAGTACAGGGGCCGCCGGTAAGGCTGAAGCTTTCTTT. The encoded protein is CASSTGAAGKAEAFF. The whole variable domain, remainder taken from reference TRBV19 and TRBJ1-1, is DGGITQSPKYLFRKEGQNVTLSCEQNLNHDAMYWYRQDPGQGLRLIYYSQIVNDFQKGDIAEGYSVSREKKESFPLTVTSAQKNPTAFYLCASSTGAAGKAEAFFGQGTRLTVV.

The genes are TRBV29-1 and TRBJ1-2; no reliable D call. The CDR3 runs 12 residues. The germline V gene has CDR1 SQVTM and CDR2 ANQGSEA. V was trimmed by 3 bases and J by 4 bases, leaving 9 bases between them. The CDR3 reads CSVEWGSYGYTF. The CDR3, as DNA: TGCAGCGTTGAGTGGGGTAGCTATGGCTACACCTTC.

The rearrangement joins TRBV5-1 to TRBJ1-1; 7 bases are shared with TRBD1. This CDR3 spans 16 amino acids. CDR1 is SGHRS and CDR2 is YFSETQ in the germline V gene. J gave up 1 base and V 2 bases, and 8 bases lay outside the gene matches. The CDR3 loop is CASSLQGTVGNTEAFF. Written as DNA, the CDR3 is TGCGCCAGCAGCTTACAAGGGACAGTTGGGAACACTGAAGCTTTCTTT.

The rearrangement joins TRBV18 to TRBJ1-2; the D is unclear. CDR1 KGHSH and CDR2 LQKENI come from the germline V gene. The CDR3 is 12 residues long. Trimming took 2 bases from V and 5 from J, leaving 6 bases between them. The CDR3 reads CASSPTGYGYTF. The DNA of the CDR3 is TGTGCCAGCTCACCAACCGGGTATGGCTACACCTTC.

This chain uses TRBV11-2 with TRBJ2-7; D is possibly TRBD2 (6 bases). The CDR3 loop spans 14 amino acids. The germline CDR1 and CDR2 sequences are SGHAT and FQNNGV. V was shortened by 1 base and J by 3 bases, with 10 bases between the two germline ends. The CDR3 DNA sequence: TGTGCCAGCAGCTTAGCCGGGGGACGCTACGAGCAGTACTTC. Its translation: CASSLAGGRYEQYF.

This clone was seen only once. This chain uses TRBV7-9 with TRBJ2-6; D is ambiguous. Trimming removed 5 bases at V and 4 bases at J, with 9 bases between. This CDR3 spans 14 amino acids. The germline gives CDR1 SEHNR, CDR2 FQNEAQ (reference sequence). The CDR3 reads CASSALTGANVLTF. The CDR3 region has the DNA TGTGCCAGCAGCGCATTGACCGGGGCCAACGTCCTGACTTTC. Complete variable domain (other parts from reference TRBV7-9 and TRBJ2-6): DTGVSQNPRHKITKRGQNVTFRCDPISEHNRLYWYRQTLGQGPEFLTYFQNEAQLEKSRLLSDRFSAERPKGSFSTLEIQRTEQGDSAMYLCASSALTGANVLTFGAGSRLTVL.

The chain's CDR3 is CASSQADQPQHF. CDR3 nucleotides: TGTGCCAGCAGCCAAGCGGATCAGCCCCAGCATTTT. The chain couples TRBV3-1 (or the pseudogene TRBV3-2) to TRBJ1-5; the D is unclear. The CDR3 consists of 12 residues. In germline, CDR1 is LGHDT, CDR2 YNNKEL (reference sequence). Trimming stripped 1 base from V and 5 bases from J, with 3 bases between.

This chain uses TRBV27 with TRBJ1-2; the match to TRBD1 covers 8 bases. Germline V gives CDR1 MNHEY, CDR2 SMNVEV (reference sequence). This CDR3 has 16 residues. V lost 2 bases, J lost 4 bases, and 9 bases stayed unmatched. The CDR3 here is CASSLQGATAGYGYTF. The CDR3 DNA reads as TGTGCCAGCAGTTTACAGGGGGCTACTGCGGGCTATGGCTACACCTTC.

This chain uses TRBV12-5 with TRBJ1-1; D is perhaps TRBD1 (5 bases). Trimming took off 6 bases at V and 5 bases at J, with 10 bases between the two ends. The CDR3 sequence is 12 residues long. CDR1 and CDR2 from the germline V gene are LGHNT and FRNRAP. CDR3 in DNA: TGTGCTAGTGGCCTCAGGGAAACTGAAGCTTTCTTT. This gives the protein CASGLRETEAFF. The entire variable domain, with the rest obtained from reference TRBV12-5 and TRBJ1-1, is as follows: DARVTQTPRHKVTEMGQEVTMRCQPILGHNTVFWYRQTMMQGLELLAYFRNRAPLDDSGMPKDRFSAEMPDATLATLKIQPSEPRDSAVYFCASGLRETEAFFGQGTRLTVV.

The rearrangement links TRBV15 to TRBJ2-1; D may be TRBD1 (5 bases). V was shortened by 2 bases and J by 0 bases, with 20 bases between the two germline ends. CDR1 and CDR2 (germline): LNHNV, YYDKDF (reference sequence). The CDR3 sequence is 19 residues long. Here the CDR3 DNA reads TGTGCCACCAGCAGAACCACCACCCCAGGGATTAGCTCCTACAATGAGCAGTTCTTC. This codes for CATSRTTTPGISSYNEQFF.

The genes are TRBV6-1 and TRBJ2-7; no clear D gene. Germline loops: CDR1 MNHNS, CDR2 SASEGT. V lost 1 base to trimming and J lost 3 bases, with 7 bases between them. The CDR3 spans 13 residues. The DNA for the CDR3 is TGTGCCAGCAGTGAAGGGGCCAACTACGAGCAGTACTTC. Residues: CASSEGANYEQYF.

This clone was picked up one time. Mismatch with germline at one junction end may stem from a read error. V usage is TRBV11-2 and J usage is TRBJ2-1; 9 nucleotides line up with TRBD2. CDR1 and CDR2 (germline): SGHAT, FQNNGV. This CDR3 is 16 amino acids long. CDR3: CASSLERGVRNNEQFF. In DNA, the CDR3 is TGTGCCAGCAGCCTAGAGCGGGGGGTTCGCAACAATGAGCAGTTCTTC.

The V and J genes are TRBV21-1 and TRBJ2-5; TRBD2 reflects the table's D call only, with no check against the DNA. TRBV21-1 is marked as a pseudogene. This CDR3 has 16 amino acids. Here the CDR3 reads CASSKAQEREASTQYF. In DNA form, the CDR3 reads TGTGCCAGCAGCAAAGCGCAAGAGCGGGAGGCCTCGACCCAGTACTTC.